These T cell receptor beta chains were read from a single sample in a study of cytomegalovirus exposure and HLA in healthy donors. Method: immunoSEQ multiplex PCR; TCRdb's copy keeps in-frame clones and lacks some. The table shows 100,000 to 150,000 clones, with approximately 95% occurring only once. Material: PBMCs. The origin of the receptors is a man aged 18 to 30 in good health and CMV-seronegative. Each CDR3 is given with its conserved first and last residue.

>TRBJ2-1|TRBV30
CAWSEGLVAGYNEQFF
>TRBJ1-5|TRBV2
CASSLQGRGYQPQHF
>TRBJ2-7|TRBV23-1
CASSPYEQYF
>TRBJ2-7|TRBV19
CASSSTGATYEQYF
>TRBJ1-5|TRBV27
CASSPRGGRWGNQPQHF
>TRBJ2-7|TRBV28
CASSLTAVGGLGEQYF
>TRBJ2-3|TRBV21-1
CASSHGLAGGWDTQYF
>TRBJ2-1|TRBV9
CASSPPLASGRDNEQFF
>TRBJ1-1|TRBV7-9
CASSLQGNQNTEAFF
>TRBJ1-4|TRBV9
CASSVGGRGEKLFF
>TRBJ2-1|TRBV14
CASSPSGIGVDNEQFF
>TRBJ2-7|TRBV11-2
CASSWETGDYEQYF
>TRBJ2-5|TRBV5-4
CASSLGGPGQGDQETQYF
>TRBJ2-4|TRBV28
CASKSGGVGAKNIQYF
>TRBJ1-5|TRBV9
CASSPRGTGVQPQHF
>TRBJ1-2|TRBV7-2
CASSLAGDRDGYTF
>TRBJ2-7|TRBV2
CASSTLAGGEQYF
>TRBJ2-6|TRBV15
CATLSSGANVLTF
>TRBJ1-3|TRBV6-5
CASRLGGHSGNTIYF
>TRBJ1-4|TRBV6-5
CASSLVRGSNEKLFF
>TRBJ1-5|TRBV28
CASSYATQGAGQPQHF
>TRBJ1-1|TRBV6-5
CASREDSNTEAFF
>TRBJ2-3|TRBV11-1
CASSLGGGNPDTQYF
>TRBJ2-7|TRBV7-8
CASSLDLVAGTYEQYF